The sequence of this TCR beta chain was determined in a study of blood T cell repertoires in COVID-19 (dated by TCRdb to about 2020). Regarding the research as a whole: Collaborator samples came from the United States, Italy and Spain and covered acute and convalescent phases of COVID-19. The dataset comprised deeply sampled blood TCRbeta repertoires from subjects exposed to, actively infected with, or recovered from COVID-19. Where HLA class I and class II types were available, the types were taken from metadata supplied by the sample provider, not from assay-based typing. A freely available public database, intended as a resource for researchers studying the immune response to SARS-CoV-2, is where the repertoires were released. Sample metadata almost always included a de-identified subject ID, COVID-19 status, age in years and sex. The prospective study material was composed of cDNA or gDNA derived from T cells, B-cell-depleted T cells, or PBMCs. The samples were drawn from two sources: the first 160 participants of the ongoing ImmuneRACE study, and approximately 1,300 subjects contributed by 6 global collaborators. Points the paper makes about the study in general: How much clinical and demographic metadata was included differed by source and by participant, and the metadata was provided uncurated.

Collaborating institutions collected whole blood in K2EDTA tubes following their own protocols. For TCRbeta analysis, collaborators shipped samples in one of three forms: frozen whole blood, isolated PBMCs, or DNA extracted from either of those sample types. TCRbeta CDR3 regions were amplified from genomic DNA by means of the immunoSEQ Assay, a bias-controlled multiplex PCR. The original pipeline was this. The number of nucleated cells in each sample was estimated by amplification of reference gene primers within the assay. Sequence reads were collapsed and filtered to measure the absolute abundance of every unique TCRbeta CDR3 rearrangement. For each sample, productive Simpson clonality was calculated as the square root of Simpson's diversity index over productive rearrangements. TCRdb took this table from immuneACCESS and kept in-frame rearrangements with V and J called. Such tables lack part of the clones; where checked against another copy, unresolved V genes explain under half of the gap, and the rest is unexplained. V, J and clone size reflect that table, while D and trimming were determined from the DNA. This sample lists approximately 110,000 clones; 75% to 85% were detected once. The leading ten clones occupy roughly 10% of the sample.

The germline V gene encodes CDR1 SGHRS and CDR2 YFSETQ. Including the terminal cysteine and phenylalanine, the CDR3 comprises 14 residues. The kept DNA is CDR3 alone, 42 bases in frame from the first base. V is shortened by 1 base, J by 8 bases, and the region joining them spans 15 bases. With respect to this clone: It has no known antigen specificity. One base away there is no much larger clone; base qualities are not given.

The chain is assembled from TRBV5-1 and TRBJ1-1; a confident D gene designation cannot be given. The origin of this receptor is an older woman with acute or convalescent COVID-19. The sequencing sample was made of peripheral blood. The DNA reads as follows: TGCGCCAGCAGCTTGTTCGGCCGTTCGGAGGAAGCTTTCTTT. Translated, this is CASSLFGRSEEAFF.